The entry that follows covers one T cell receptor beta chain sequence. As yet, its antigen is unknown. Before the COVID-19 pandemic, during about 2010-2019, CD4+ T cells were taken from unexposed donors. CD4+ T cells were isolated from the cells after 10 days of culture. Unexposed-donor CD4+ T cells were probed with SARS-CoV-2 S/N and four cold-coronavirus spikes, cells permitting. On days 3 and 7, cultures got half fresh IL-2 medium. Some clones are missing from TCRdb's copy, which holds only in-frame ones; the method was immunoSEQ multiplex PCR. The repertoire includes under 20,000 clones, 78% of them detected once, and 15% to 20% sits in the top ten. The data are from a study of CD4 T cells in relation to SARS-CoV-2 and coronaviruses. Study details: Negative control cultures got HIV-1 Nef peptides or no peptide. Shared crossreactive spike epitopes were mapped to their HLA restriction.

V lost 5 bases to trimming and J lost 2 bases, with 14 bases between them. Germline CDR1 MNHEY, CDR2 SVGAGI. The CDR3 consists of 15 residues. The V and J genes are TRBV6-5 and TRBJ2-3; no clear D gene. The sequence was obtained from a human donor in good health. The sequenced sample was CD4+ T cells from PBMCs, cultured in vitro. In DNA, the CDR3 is TGTGCCAGCAGTACAACCCAGGCAATCACAGATACGCAGTATTTT. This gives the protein CASSTTQAITDTQYF.